This TCR beta chain was documented in a study of blood T cell repertoires in COVID-19. Across the whole study: Acute-phase and convalescent COVID-19 samples originated in the United States, Italy and Spain. Nucleic acid was either cDNA or gDNA, and it came from T cells, B-cell-depleted T cells, or PBMCs.

Germline-derived CDR1 and CDR2 are SGHNT and YYREEE (reference sequence). V dropped 3 bases and J dropped 3; count of bases not matched to a gene: 4. This CDR3 is 16 amino acids long. How the authors handled the data: Reference gene primers were amplified, and this amplification served to estimate nucleated cell counts. Profiled with immunoSEQ multiplex PCR; TCRdb holds only in-frame clones, not every one. For V, J and clone size, that table is used; D and trimming come from the DNA. The profile covers about 300,000 clones, with roughly 84% appearing a single time and 1.4% to 1.5% taken by the ten largest. Seattle patients were enrolled while actively infected and followed longitudinally.

V and J are TRBV5-4 and TRBJ2-3, with 13 positions matching TRBD2. Input material: peripheral blood. The sequence was collected from a human donor with COVID-19, enrolled during active disease. The donor label of this sample is uncertain. CDR3 in amino acids: CASSYPGLAGTDTQYF. The CDR3 coding sequence is TGTGCCAGCAGCTATCCGGGACTAGCGGGAACAGATACGCAGTATTTT.